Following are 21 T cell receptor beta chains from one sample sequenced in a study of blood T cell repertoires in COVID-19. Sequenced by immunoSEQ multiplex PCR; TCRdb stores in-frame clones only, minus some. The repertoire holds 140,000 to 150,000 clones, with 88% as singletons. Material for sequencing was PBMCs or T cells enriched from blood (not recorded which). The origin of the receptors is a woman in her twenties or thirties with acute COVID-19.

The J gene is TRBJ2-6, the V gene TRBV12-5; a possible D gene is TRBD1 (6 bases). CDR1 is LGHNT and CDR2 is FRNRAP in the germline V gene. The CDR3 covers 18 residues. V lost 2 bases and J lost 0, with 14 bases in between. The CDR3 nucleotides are TGTGCTAGTGGTTTGATCCGGGACATAGTCTCTGGGGCCAACGTCCTGACTTTC. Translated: CASGLIRDIVSGANVLTF.

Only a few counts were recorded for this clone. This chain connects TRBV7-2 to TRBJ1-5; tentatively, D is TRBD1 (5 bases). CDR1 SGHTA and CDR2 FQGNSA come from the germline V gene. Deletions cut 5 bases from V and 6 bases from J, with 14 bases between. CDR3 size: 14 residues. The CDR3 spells CASSPLGGVQPQHF. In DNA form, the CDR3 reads TGTGCCAGCAGCCCTCTAGGAGGGGTTCAGCCCCAGCATTTT.

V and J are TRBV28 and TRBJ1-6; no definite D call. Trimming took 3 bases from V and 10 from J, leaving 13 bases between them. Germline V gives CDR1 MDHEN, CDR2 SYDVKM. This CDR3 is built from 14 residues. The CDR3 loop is CASSLGLGRSPLHF. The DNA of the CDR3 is TGTGCCAGCAGTTTGGGCCTTGGGAGGTCACCCCTCCACTTT.

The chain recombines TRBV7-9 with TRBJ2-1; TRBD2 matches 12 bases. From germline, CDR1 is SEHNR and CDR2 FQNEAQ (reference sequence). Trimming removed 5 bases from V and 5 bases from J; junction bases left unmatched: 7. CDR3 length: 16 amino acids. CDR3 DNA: TGTGCCAGCAGCCGCGTACTAGCGGGAGGTGACAATGAGCAGTTCTTC. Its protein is CASSRVLAGGDNEQFF.

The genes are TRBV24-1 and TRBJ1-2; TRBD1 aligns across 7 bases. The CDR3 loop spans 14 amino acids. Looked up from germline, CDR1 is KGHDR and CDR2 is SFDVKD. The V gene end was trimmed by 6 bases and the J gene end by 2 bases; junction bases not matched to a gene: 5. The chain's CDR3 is CATSRRDSNYGYTF. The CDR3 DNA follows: TGTGCCACCAGTCGAAGGGACAGCAACTATGGCTACACCTTC.

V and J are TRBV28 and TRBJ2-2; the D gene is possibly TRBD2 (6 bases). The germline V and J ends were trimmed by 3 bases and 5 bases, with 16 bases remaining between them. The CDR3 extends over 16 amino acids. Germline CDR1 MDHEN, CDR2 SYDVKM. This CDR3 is CASSLTGSLWTGELFF. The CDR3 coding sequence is TGTGCCAGCAGTTTGACCGGGAGTCTTTGGACCGGGGAGCTGTTTTTT. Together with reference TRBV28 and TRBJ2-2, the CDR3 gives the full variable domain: DVKVTQSSRYLVKRTGEKVFLECVQDMDHENMFWYRQDPGLGLRLIYFSYDVKMKEKGDIPEGYSVSREKKERFSLILESASTNQTSMYLCASSLTGSLWTGELFFGEGSRLTVL.

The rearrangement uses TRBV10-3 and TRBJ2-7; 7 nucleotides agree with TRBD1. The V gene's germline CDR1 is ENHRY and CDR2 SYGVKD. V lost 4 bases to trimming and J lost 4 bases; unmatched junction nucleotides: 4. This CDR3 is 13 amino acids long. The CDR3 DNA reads TGTGCCATCAGTGGGGACAGTCTATACGAGCAGTACTTC. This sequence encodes CAISGDSLYEQYF.

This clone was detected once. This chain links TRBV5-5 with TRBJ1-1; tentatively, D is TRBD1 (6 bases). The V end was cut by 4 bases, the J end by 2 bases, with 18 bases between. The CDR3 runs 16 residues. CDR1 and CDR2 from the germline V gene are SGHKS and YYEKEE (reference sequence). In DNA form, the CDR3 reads TGTGCCAGCAGCCCGAACCGACAGGTTGCAAACACTGAAGCTTTCTTT. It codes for CASSPNRQVANTEAFF. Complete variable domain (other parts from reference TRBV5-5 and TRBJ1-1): DAGVTQSPTHLIKTRGQQVTLRCSPISGHKSVSWYQQVLGQGPQFIFQYYEKEERGRGNFPDRFSARQFPNYSSELNVNALLLGDSALYLCASSPNRQVANTEAFFGQGTRLTVV.

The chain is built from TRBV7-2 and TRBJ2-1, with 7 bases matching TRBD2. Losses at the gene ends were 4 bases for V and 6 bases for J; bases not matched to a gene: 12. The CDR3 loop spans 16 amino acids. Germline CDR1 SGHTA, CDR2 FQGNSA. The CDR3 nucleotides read TGTGCCAGCAGCTCCCTAGGACTAGGCTCCATCAATGAGCAGTTCTTC. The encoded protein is CASSSLGLGSINEQFF.

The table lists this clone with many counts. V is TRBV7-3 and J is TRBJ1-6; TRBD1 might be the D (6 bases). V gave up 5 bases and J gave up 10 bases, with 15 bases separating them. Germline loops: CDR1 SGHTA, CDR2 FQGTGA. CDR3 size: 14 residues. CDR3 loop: CASSRGGRSSPLHF. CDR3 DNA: TGTGCCAGCAGCCGAGGGGGACGGTCCTCACCCCTCCACTTT.

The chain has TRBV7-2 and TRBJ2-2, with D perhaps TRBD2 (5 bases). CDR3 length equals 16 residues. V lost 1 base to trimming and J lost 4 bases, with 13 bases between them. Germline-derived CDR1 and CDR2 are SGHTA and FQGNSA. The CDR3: CASSLVPSWSTGELFF. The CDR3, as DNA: TGTGCCAGCAGCTTAGTCCCTAGCTGGAGCACCGGGGAGCTGTTTTTT.

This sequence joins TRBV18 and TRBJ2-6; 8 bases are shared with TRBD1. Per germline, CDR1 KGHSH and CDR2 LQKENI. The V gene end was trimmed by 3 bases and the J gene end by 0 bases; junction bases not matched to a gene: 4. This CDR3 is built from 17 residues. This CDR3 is CASSPTGGYSGANVLTF. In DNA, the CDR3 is TGTGCCAGCTCACCTACAGGGGGATACTCTGGGGCCAACGTCCTGACTTTC.

The CDR3 loop is CASRTSGTIEVFF. The CDR3 DNA reads as TGTGCCAGTAGGACTAGCGGGACCATTGAGGTGTTCTTC. The V call is TRBV19, the J call TRBJ2-1; 11 bases are a match to TRBD2. Germline V gene lookup returns CDR1 LNHDA and CDR2 SQIVND (reference sequence). This CDR3 has 13 residues. V was pared by 6 bases and J by 15 bases, with 10 bases of the junction left unmatched.

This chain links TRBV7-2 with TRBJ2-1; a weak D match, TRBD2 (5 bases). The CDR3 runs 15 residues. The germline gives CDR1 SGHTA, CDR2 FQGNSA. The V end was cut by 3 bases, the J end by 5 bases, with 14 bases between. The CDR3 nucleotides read TGTGCCAGCAGCTTCTTTTTAGGACTGGACAATGAGCAGTTCTTC. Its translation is CASSFFLGLDNEQFF.

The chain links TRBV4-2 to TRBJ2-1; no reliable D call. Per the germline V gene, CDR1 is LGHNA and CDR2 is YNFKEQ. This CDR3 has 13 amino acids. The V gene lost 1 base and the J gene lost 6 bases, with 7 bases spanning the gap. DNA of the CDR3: TGTGCCAGCAGCCAAGGGAGCTCCAATGAGCAGTTCTTC. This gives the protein CASSQGSSNEQFF.

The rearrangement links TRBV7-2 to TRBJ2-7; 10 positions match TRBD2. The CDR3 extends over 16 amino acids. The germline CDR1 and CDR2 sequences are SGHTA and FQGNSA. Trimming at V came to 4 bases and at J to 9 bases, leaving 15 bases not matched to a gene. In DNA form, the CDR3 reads TGTGCCAGCAGCTCCCAGGCTCAGCGGGAGGGCCTCTGGCAGTACTTC. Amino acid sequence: CASSSQAQREGLWQYF.

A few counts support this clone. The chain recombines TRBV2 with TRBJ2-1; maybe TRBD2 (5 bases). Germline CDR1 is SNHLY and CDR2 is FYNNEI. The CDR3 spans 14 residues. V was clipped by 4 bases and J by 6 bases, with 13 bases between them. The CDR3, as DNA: TGTGCCAGCAGTGGGACTCTCGTCGGCAATGAGCAGTTCTTC. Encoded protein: CASSGTLVGNEQFF.

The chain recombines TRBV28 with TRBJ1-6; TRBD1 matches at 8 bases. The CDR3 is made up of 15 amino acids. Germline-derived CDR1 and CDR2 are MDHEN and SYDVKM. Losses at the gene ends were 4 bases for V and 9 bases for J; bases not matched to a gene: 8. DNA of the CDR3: TGTGCCAGCAGTTCCGCGGACAGGGCCAGTTCACCCCTCCACTTT. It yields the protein CASSSADRASSPLHF. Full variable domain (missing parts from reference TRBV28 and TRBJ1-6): DVKVTQSSRYLVKRTGEKVFLECVQDMDHENMFWYRQDPGLGLRLIYFSYDVKMKEKGDIPEGYSVSREKKERFSLILESASTNQTSMYLCASSSADRASSPLHFGNGTRLTVT.

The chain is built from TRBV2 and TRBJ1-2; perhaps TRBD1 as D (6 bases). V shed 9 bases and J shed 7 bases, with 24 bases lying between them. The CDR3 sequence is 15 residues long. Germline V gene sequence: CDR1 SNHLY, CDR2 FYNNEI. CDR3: CARRITGTPQGGYTF. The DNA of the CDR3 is TGTGCCAGACGGATAACCGGGACACCCCAGGGTGGCTACACCTTC.

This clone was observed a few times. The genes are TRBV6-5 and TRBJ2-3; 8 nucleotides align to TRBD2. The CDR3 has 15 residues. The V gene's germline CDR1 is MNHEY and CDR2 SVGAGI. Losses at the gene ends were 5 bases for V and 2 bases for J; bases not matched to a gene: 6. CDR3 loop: CASSRIAGYTDTQYF. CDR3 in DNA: TGTGCCAGCAGTAGAATAGCGGGGTACACAGATACGCAGTATTTT.

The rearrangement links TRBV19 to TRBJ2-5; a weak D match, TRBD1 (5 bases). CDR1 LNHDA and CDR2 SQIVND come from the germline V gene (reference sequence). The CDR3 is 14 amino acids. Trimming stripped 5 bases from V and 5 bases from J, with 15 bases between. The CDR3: CASSAGFAGETQYF. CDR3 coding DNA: TGTGCCAGTAGTGCAGGTTTCGCAGGGGAGACCCAGTACTTC.